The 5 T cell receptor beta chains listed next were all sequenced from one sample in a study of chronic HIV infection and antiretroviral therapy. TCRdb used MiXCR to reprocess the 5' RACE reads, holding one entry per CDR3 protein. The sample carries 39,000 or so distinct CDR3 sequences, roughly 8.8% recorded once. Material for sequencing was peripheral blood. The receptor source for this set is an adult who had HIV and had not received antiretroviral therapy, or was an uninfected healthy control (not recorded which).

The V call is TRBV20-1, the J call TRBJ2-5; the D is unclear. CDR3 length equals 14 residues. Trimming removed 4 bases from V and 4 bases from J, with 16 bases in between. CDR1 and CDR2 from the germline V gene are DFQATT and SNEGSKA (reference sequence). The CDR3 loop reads CSATRALPGETQYF. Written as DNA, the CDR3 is TGCAGTGCTACCCGGGCCCTCCCCGGAGAGACCCAGTACTTC.

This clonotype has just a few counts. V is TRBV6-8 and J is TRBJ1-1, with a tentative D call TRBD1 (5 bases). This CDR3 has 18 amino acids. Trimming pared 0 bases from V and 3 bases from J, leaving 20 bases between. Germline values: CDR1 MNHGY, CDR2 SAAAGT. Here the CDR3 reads CASSYSIRGRVLDTEAFF. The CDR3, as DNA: TGTGCCAGCAGTTACTCGATACGGGGCCGGGTTTTAGACACTGAAGCTTTCTTT.

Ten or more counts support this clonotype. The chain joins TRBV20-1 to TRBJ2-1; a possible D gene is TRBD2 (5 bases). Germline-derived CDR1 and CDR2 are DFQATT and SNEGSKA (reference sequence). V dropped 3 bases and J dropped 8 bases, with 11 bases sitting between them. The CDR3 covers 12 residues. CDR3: CSASGVGDEQFF. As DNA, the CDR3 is TGCAGTGCTAGCGGGGTTGGGGATGAGCAGTTCTTC.

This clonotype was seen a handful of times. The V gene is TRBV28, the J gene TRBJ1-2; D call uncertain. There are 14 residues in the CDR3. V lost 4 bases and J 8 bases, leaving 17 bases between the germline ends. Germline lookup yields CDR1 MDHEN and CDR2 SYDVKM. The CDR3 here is CASSSPGPPRGYTF. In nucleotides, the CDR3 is TGTGCCAGCAGTTCCCCCGGGCCCCCCCGGGGCTACACCTTC.

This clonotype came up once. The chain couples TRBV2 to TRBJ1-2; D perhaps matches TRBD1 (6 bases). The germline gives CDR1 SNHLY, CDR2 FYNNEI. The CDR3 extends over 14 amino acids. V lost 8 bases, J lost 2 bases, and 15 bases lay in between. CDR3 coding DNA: TGTGCCAGCGGAAAGGGGGTCCTCAACTATGGCTACACCTTC. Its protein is CASGKGVLNYGYTF.